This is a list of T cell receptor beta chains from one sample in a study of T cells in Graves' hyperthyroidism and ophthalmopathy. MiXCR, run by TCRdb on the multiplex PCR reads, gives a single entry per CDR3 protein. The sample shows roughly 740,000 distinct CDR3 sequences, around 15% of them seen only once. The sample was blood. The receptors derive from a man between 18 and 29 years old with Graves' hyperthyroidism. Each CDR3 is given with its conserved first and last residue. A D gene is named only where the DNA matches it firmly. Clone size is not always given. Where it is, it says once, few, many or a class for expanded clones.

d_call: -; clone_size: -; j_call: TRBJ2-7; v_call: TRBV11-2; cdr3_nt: TGTGCCAGCAGCTTGACCAGCTACAAGCAGTACTTC; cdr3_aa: CASSLTSYKQYF
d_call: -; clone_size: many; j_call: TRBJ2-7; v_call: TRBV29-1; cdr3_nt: TGCAGCGTTGAGGAGGGGGAGCAGTACTTC; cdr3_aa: CSVEEGEQYF
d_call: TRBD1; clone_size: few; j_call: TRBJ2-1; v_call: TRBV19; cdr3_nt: TGTGCCAGTGGGACCGGGACAGCCTACAATGAGCAGTTCTTC; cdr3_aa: CASGTGTAYNEQFF
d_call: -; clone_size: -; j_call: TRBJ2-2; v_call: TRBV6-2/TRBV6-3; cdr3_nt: TGTGCCAGCAGTTTAGGTAGCGGCCCAACCGGGGAGCTGTTTTTT; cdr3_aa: CASSLGSGPTGELFF
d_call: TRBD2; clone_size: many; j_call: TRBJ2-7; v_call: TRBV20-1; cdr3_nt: TGCAGTGCTAGAGATCAGGTTAGCGGGAGTTTCTACGAGCAGTACTTC; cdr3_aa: CSARDQVSGSFYEQYF
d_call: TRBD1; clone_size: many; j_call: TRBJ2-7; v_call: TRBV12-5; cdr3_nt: TGTGCTAGTGGTTTGGAATGGGACAGCGAGCAGTACTTC; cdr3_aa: CASGLEWDSEQYF
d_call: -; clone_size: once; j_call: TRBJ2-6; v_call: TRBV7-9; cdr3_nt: TGTGCCAGCACCGACCGACAGGCGAGCTCTGGGGCCAACGTCCTGACTTTC; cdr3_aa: CASTDRQASSGANVLTF
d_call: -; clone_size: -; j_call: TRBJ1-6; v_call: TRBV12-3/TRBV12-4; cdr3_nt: TGTGCCAGCAGTAACTATAATTCACCCCTCCACTTT; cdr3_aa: CASSNYNSPLHF
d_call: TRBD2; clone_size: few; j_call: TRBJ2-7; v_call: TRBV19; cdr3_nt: TGTGCCAGTAGCCGCGGGAGGGCCTCGGACGAGCAGTACTTC; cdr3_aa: CASSRGRASDEQYF
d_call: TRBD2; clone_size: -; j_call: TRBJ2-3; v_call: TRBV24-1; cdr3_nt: TGTGCCACCAGTGAACTAGGACTAGCGGGAACAGATACGCAGTATTTT; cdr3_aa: CATSELGLAGTDTQYF
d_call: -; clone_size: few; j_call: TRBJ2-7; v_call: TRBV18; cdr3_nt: TGTGCCAGCTCTCCGGACGATGTCTTCTACGAGCAGTACTTC; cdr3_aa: CASSPDDVFYEQYF
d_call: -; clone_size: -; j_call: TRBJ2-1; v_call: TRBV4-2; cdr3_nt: TGTGCCAGCAGCCAAGATTGGAGTAGCGGCGTCAATGAGCAGTTCTTC; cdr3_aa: CASSQDWSSGVNEQFF
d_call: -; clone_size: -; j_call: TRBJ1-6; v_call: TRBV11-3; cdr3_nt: TGTGCCAGCGCAGTCCAGGGCCCTAATTCACCCCTCCACTTT; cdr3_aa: CASAVQGPNSPLHF
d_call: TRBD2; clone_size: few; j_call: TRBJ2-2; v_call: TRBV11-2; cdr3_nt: TGTGCCAGCAGCTTAGGTGCGGGAGGGCTTTACACCGGGGAGCTGTTTTTT; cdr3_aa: CASSLGAGGLYTGELFF
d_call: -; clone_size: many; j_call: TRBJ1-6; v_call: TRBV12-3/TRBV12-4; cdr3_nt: TGTGCCAGCAGTCCCCCAGGGGTTGATGGTTCACCCCTCCACTTT; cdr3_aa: CASSPPGVDGSPLHF
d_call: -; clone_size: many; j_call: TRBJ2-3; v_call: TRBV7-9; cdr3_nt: TGTGCCAGCAGTTTCCCGGCGGATACGCAGTATTTT; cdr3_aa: CASSFPADTQYF
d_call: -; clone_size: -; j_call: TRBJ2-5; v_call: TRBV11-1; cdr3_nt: TGTGCCAGCGCCCTAGTCGGCGGGCAACAAGAGACCCAGTGCTTC; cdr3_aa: CASALVGGQQETQCF
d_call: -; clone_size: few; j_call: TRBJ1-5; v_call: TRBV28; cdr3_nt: TGTGCCAGCAGGAAACCAGGGAGTGGTCAGCCCCAGCATTTT; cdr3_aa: CASRKPGSGQPQHF
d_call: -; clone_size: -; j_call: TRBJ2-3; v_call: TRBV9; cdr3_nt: TGTGCCAGCAGCCGAGGACGGGCGGGCACAGATACGCAGTATTTT; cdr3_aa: CASSRGRAGTDTQYF
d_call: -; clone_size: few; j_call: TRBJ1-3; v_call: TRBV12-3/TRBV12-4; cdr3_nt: TGTGCCAGCAGTTTGACTTTCGGAAACACCATATATTTT; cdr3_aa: CASSLTFGNTIYF
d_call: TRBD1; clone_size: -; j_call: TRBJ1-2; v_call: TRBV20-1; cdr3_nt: TGCAGTGGCAGAGGATGGCAGGGGGACGGCTACACCTTC; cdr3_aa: CSGRGWQGDGYTF
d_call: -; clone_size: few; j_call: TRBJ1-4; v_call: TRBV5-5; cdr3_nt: TGTGCCAGCAGCAGGGGGGACCTCGCAACTAATGAAAAACTGTTTTTT; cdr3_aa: CASSRGDLATNEKLFF
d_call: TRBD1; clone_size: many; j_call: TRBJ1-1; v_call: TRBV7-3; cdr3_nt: TGTGCCAGCAGCGAGGGACAGGGAGAAGCTTTCTTT; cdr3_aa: CASSEGQGEAFF
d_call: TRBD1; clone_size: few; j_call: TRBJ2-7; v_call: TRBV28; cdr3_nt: TGTGCCAGCAGTTCGCCCGGGGACAGGGGGTGGGAGCAGTACTTC; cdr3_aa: CASSSPGDRGWEQYF
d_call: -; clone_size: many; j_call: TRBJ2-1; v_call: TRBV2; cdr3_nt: TGTGCCAGCAACCGCTACAATGAGCAGTTCTTC; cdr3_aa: CASNRYNEQFF
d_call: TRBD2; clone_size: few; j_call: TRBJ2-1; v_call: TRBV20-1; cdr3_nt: TGCAGTGCCCCACTAGCGGGAGTAGACAATGAGCAGTTCTTC; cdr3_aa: CSAPLAGVDNEQFF
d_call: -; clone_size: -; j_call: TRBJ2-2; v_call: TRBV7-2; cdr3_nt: TGTGCCAGCAGCTTAGTACTATCGCAGGTCGGGGAGCTGTTTTTT; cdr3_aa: CASSLVLSQVGELFF
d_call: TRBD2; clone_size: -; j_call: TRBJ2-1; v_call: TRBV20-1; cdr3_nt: TGCAGTGCTAGACTCCCTGGGACTAGCTACAATGAGCAGTTCTTC; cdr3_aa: CSARLPGTSYNEQFF
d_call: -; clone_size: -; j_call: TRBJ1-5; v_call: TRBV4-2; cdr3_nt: TGTGCCAGCAGCCTCACGGCGGGGGCTAGCAATCAGCCCCAGCATTTT; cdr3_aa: CASSLTAGASNQPQHF
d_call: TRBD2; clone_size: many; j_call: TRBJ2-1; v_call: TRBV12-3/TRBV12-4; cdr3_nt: TGTGCCAGCAGCCTAAGGGCGGCTAGCGGGTGGGACAATGAGCAGTTCTTC; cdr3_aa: CASSLRAASGWDNEQFF
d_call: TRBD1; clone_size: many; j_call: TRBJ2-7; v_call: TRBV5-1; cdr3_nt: TGCGCCAGCAGCCGAAGGGAGACAGGGGAAGAGCAGTACTTC; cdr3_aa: CASSRRETGEEQYF
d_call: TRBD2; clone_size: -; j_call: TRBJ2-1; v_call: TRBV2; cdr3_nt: TGTGCCAGCAGCCCCCCCAGCGGGAACCAGGATGAGCAGTTCTTC; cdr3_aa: CASSPPSGNQDEQFF
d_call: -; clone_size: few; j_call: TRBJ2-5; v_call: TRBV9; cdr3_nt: TGTGCCAGCAGCGTAGCTACGGGGCCGTGGGAGACCCAGTACTTC; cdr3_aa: CASSVATGPWETQYF
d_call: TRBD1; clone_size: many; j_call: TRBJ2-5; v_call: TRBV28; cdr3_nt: TGTGCCAGCAGTTTCGGGACAGGGGATGAGACCCAGTACTTC; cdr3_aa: CASSFGTGDETQYF
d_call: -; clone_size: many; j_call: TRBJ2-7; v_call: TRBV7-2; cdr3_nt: TGTGCCAGCAGCTTAAGCCCCTTATTGAGGGTTTCCTACGAGCAGTACTTC; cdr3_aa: CASSLSPLLRVSYEQYF
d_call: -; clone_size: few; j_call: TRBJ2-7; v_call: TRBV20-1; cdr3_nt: TGCAGTGCTAGAGATTGGGGCGGGGTTACAGACGAGCAGTACTTC; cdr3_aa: CSARDWGGVTDEQYF
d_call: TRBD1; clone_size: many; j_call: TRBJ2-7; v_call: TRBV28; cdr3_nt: TGTGCCAGCAGTCCAAATATTGGGACAGGGGCAGCCTACGAGCAGTACTTC; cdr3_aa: CASSPNIGTGAAYEQYF
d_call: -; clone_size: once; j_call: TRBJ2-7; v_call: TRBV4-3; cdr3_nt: TGCGCCAGCAGCCAAGATCCCCGAAAGGACAGTCAATACGAGCAGTACTTC; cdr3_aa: CASSQDPRKDSQYEQYF
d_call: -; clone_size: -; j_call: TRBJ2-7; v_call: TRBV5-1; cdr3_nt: TGCGCCAGCAGCTTGGGGGGAGACACCTACGAGCAGTACTTC; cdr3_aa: CASSLGGDTYEQYF
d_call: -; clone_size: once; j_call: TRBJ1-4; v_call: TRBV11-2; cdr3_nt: TGTGCCAGCAGCCCCCTCGGAAGGGGGGAAAAACTGCTTTTT; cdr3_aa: CASSPLGRGEKLLF
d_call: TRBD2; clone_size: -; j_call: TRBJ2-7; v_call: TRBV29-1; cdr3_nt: TGCAGCGTGGGGACTAGCGGGGTTGTAAACGAGCAGTACTTC; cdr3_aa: CSVGTSGVVNEQYF
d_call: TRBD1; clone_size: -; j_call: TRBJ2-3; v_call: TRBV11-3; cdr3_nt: TGTGCCAGCAGCTTAAGTCTAGGGGACAGAGATACGCAGTATTTT; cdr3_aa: CASSLSLGDRDTQYF
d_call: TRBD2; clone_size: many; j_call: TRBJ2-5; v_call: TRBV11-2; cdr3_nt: TGTGCCAGCAGCTCCGGGACTAGCGTACAGACCCAGTACTTC; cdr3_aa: CASSSGTSVQTQYF
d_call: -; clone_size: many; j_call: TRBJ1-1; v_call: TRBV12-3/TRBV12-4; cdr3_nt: TGTGCCAGCAGTTTAAGGCCAAACACTGAAGCTTTCTTT; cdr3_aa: CASSLRPNTEAFF
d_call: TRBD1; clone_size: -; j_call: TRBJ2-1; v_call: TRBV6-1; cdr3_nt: TGTGCCAGCAGCGTTCGGACAGGGGAATGGGATGAGCAGTTCTTC; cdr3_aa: CASSVRTGEWDEQFF
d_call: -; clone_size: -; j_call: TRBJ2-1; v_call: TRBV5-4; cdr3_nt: TGTGCCAGCAGCCGGGACATTAGCTCCTACAATGAGCAGTTCTTC; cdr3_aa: CASSRDISSYNEQFF
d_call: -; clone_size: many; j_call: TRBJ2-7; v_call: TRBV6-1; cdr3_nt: TGTGCCAGCAGTCGAGATGGTGCCGCCTACGAGCAGTACTTC; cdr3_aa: CASSRDGAAYEQYF
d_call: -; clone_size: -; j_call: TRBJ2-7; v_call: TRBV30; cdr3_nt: TGTGCCTGGAGTGTACGCACCTACGAGCAGTACTTC; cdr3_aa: CAWSVRTYEQYF
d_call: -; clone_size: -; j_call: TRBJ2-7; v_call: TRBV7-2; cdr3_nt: TGTGCCAGCAGCTTCCACGGGAGTTACGAGCAGTACTTC; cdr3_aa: CASSFHGSYEQYF
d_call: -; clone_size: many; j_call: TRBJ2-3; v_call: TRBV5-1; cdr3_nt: TGTGCCAGCAGTTTCGGGACAGATACGCAGTATTTT; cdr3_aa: CASSFGTDTQYF
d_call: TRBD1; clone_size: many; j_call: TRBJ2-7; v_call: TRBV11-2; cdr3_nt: TGTGCCAGCAGCTTATTTAGGGGACAGGGGTACGAGCAGTACTTC; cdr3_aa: CASSLFRGQGYEQYF
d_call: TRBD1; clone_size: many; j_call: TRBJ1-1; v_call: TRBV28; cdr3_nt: TGTGCCAGCAGTCCGTCCGGGACAGCCGACACTGAAGCTTTCTTT; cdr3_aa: CASSPSGTADTEAFF
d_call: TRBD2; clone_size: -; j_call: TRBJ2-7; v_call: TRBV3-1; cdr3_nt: TGTGCCAGCAGCCAAGGGCCGGGACTAGCGGGATTCGCACTCTACGAGCAGTACTTC; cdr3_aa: CASSQGPGLAGFALYEQYF
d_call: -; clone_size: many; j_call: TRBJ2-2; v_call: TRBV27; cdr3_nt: TGTGCCAGCAGTTCAGCTACACACACAGGGAACACCGGGGAGCTGTTTTTT; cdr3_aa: CASSSATHTGNTGELFF